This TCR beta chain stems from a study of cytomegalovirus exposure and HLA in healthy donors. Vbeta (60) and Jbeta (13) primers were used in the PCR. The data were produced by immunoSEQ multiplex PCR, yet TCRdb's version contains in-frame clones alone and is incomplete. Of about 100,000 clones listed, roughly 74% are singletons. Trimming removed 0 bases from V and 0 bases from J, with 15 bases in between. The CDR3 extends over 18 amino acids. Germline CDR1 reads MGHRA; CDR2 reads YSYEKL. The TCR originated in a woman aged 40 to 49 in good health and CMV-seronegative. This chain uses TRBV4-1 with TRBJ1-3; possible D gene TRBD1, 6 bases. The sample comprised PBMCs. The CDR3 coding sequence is TGCGCCAGCAGCCAAGATCCTGGGGGGGGGCCCTCTGGAAACACCATATATTTT. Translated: CASSQDPGGGPSGNTIYF.